This T cell receptor beta chain is drawn from a study of tumor-infiltrating lymphocytes in localized non-small cell lung cancer. Across the whole study: Patients included smokers and never-smokers with various histologies, some sampled after neoadjuvant chemotherapy.

The CDR3 is 13 residues long. V shed 5 bases and J shed 6 bases, with 13 bases lying between them. In germline, CDR1 is LNHDA, CDR2 SQIVND (reference sequence). This clone was observed a few times. Sequenced by immunoSEQ multiplex PCR; TCRdb stores in-frame clones only, minus some. The table records about 13,000 clones, about 70% of them present only once. The chain carries TRBV19 and TRBJ1-2; the D gene is possibly TRBD1 (5 bases). The specimen sequenced was lung tumor tissue. This TCR was sampled from a human donor with non-small cell lung cancer. CDR3 region: CASSGGNKHGYTF. In DNA, the CDR3 is TGTGCCAGTAGTGGGGGAAACAAGCATGGCTACACCTTC.